The rows below give T cell receptor beta chains drawn from one sample of a study of a mutant IDH1 vaccine in newly diagnosed glioma. These receptors' targets are unknown. The table came from immunoSEQ multiplex PCR; TCRdb's copy has only in-frame clones and leaves some out. The data contain 9,500 to 14,000 clones, around nine tenths of them singletons. The sample consisted of PBMCs, taken from a glioma patient whose treatment included an IDH1 peptide vaccine. These receptors all come from a woman in her forties with glioma. Some clones in this sample may be carry-over from other donors' samples. Each CDR3 is given with its conserved first and last residue. D genes are given only for firm matches. Size values are once, few and many counts, or a class for expanded clones, and some rows have none.

CDR3 protein: CASSIMFLDEQFF
CDR3 DNA: TGTGCCAGTAGTATTATGTTTCTGGATGAGCAGTTCTTC
J gene: TRBJ2-1
D gene: .
CDR3 length: 13
V gene: TRBV19
clone size: .

CDR3 protein: CASSPGGGRTNNYGYTF
CDR3 DNA: TGTGCCAGTAGTCCAGGAGGGGGACGGACTAACAACTATGGCTACACCTTC
J gene: TRBJ1-2
D gene: .
CDR3 length: 17
V gene: TRBV19
clone size: .

CDR3 protein: CASSRGKGAYNEQFF
CDR3 DNA: TGCGCCAGCAGCCGCGGGAAAGGGGCCTACAATGAGCAGTTCTTC
J gene: TRBJ2-1
D gene: .
CDR3 length: 15
V gene: TRBV4-1
clone size: .

CDR3 protein: CATLTAFPNYGYTF
CDR3 DNA: TGTGCCACCTTGACTGCTTTTCCTAACTATGGCTACACCTTC
J gene: TRBJ1-2
D gene: .
CDR3 length: 14
V gene: TRBV6-5
clone size: once

CDR3 protein: CASTAGALLEAFF
CDR3 DNA: TGTGCCAGTACCGCGGGGGCCCTCCTTGAAGCTTTCTTT
J gene: TRBJ1-1
D gene: .
CDR3 length: 13
V gene: TRBV19
clone size: .

CDR3 protein: CASSRQGLDTEAFF
CDR3 DNA: TGTGCCAGTAGTCGACAGGGCTTGGACACTGAAGCTTTCTTT
J gene: TRBJ1-1
D gene: TRBD1
CDR3 length: 14
V gene: TRBV19
clone size: .

CDR3 protein: CASSLDQGMNTEAFF
CDR3 DNA: TGCGCCAGCAGCTTGGATCAGGGAATGAACACTGAAGCTTTCTTT
J gene: TRBJ1-1
D gene: .
CDR3 length: 15
V gene: TRBV5-1
clone size: .

CDR3 protein: CAISESGHPYEQYF
CDR3 DNA: TGTGCCATCAGTGAGTCAGGACACCCCTACGAGCAGTACTTC
J gene: TRBJ2-7
D gene: .
CDR3 length: 14
V gene: TRBV10-3
clone size: .

CDR3 protein: CASSRDTRGSPLHF
CDR3 DNA: TGTGCCAGCAGTCGTGACACCCGAGGTTCACCCCTCCACTTT
J gene: TRBJ1-6
D gene: .
CDR3 length: 14
V gene: TRBV7-9
clone size: .

CDR3 protein: CASSALVGAQSPLHF
CDR3 DNA: TGTGCCAGCAGTGCCCTCGTGGGGGCGCAATCACCCCTCCACTTT
J gene: TRBJ1-6
D gene: .
CDR3 length: 15
V gene: TRBV2
clone size: once

CDR3 protein: CASSLGTDTEAFF
CDR3 DNA: TGTGCCAGCAGCTTAGGGACGGATACTGAAGCTTTCTTT
J gene: TRBJ1-1
D gene: .
CDR3 length: 13
V gene: TRBV7-6
clone size: once

CDR3 protein: CASSVAVDSTDTQYF
CDR3 DNA: TGTGCCAGCAGCGTAGCTGTTGATAGCACAGATACGCAGTATTTT
J gene: TRBJ2-3
D gene: .
CDR3 length: 15
V gene: TRBV9
clone size: .

CDR3 protein: CASGGTWVEQFF
CDR3 DNA: TGTGCCAGCGGAGGAACCTGGGTAGAGCAGTTCTTC
J gene: TRBJ2-1
D gene: .
CDR3 length: 12
V gene: TRBV2
clone size: .

CDR3 protein: CASSRLAGGDPQFF
CDR3 DNA: TGTGCCAGCAGCCGGCTAGCGGGAGGGGACCCGCAGTTCTTC
J gene: TRBJ2-1
D gene: TRBD2
CDR3 length: 14
V gene: TRBV7-9
clone size: few

CDR3 protein: CASSLSGTGELFF
CDR3 DNA: TGTGCCAGCAGCTTATCTGGAACCGGGGAGCTGTTTTTT
J gene: TRBJ2-2
D gene: .
CDR3 length: 13
V gene: TRBV7-6
clone size: .

CDR3 protein: CASSRARGGGTFF
CDR3 DNA: TGTGCCAGCTCACGAGCGAGGGGGGGCGGAACTTTCTTT
J gene: TRBJ1-1
D gene: .
CDR3 length: 13
V gene: TRBV18
clone size: few

CDR3 protein: CAISERANTEAFF
CDR3 DNA: TGTGCCATCAGTGAGCGGGCGAACACTGAAGCTTTCTTT
J gene: TRBJ1-1
D gene: .
CDR3 length: 13
V gene: TRBV10-3
clone size: .

CDR3 protein: CASSWRGGGAYEQYF
CDR3 DNA: TGTGCCAGCAGCTGGCGCGGGGGTGGGGCCTACGAGCAGTACTTC
J gene: TRBJ2-7
D gene: TRBD2
CDR3 length: 15
V gene: TRBV5-4
clone size: .

CDR3 protein: CASSPPGLAGRQTQYF
CDR3 DNA: TGTGCCAGCAGCCCCCCTGGGCTAGCGGGGCGCCAGACCCAGTACTTC
J gene: TRBJ2-5
D gene: TRBD2
CDR3 length: 16
V gene: TRBV7-2
clone size: .

CDR3 protein: CASSYSTGGYEQYF
CDR3 DNA: TGTGCCAGCAGTTACTCGACAGGGGGCTACGAGCAGTACTTC
J gene: TRBJ2-7
D gene: TRBD1
CDR3 length: 14
V gene: TRBV6-5
clone size: .

CDR3 protein: CASSLAGAGSTDTQYF
CDR3 DNA: TGTGCCAGCAGTTTAGCGGGGGCCGGGAGCACAGATACGCAGTATTTT
J gene: TRBJ2-3
D gene: .
CDR3 length: 16
V gene: TRBV27
clone size: .

CDR3 protein: CASSLKGAHTGELFF
CDR3 DNA: TGTGCCAGCAGCTTGAAGGGGGCGCATACCGGGGAGCTGTTTTTT
J gene: TRBJ2-2
D gene: TRBD1
CDR3 length: 15
V gene: TRBV7-9
clone size: .

CDR3 protein: CASSLDGTGNRGELFF
CDR3 DNA: TGTGCCAGCAGCTTGGATGGGACAGGGAATCGCGGGGAGCTGTTTTTT
J gene: TRBJ2-2
D gene: TRBD1
CDR3 length: 16
V gene: TRBV5-4
clone size: .

CDR3 protein: CASSAGGVRAFF
CDR3 DNA: TGTGCCAGCAGCGCTGGAGGGGTAAGGGCTTTCTTT
J gene: TRBJ1-1
D gene: .
CDR3 length: 12
V gene: TRBV5-6
clone size: .

CDR3 protein: CASSWVGGRYF
CDR3 DNA: TGTGCCAGCAGTTGGGTCGGGGGACGGTACTTC
J gene: TRBJ2-7
D gene: .
CDR3 length: 11
V gene: TRBV6-4
clone size: .

CDR3 protein: CASSLTGLASHEQYF
CDR3 DNA: TGTGCCAGCAGCCTTACGGGACTAGCTTCGCACGAGCAGTACTTC
J gene: TRBJ2-7
D gene: TRBD2
CDR3 length: 15
V gene: TRBV7-9
clone size: .

CDR3 protein: CASSDDGTNMGYTF
CDR3 DNA: TGTGCCAGCAGTGACGACGGGACGAACATGGGCTACACCTTC
J gene: TRBJ1-2
D gene: .
CDR3 length: 14
V gene: TRBV6-1
clone size: once

CDR3 protein: CAITSTMMNTEAFF
CDR3 DNA: TGTGCCATCACGTCGACCATGATGAACACTGAAGCTTTCTTT
J gene: TRBJ1-1
D gene: .
CDR3 length: 14
V gene: TRBV10-3
clone size: .

CDR3 protein: CASSLRRTQYF
CDR3 DNA: TGTGCCAGCAGTCTAAGACGTACCCAGTACTTC
J gene: TRBJ2-5
D gene: .
CDR3 length: 11
V gene: TRBV28
clone size: .

CDR3 protein: CASSSDDSNQPQHF
CDR3 DNA: TGTGCCAGCAGCTCGGACGATAGCAATCAGCCCCAGCATTTT
J gene: TRBJ1-5
D gene: .
CDR3 length: 14
V gene: TRBV4-2
clone size: .

CDR3 protein: CAWRRTGGSAYNEQFF
CDR3 DNA: TGTGCCTGGAGGCGCACAGGGGGCTCGGCCTACAATGAGCAGTTCTTC
J gene: TRBJ2-1
D gene: TRBD1
CDR3 length: 16
V gene: TRBV30
clone size: .

CDR3 protein: CASSSGLAGGQETQYF
CDR3 DNA: TGCGCCAGCAGCTCCGGACTAGCGGGGGGCCAAGAGACCCAGTACTTC
J gene: TRBJ2-5
D gene: TRBD2
CDR3 length: 16
V gene: TRBV5-1
clone size: .

CDR3 protein: CASSLRGQGKSDTQYF
CDR3 DNA: TGTGCCAGCAGCTTACGTGGACAGGGGAAATCAGATACGCAGTATTTT
J gene: TRBJ2-3
D gene: TRBD1
CDR3 length: 16
V gene: TRBV7-6
clone size: .

CDR3 protein: CASFLWEGAAEAFF
CDR3 DNA: TGCGCCAGCTTCCTTTGGGAGGGGGCGGCTGAAGCTTTCTTT
J gene: TRBJ1-1
D gene: TRBD1
CDR3 length: 14
V gene: TRBV5-1
clone size: few

CDR3 protein: CASSLETGLGGYTF
CDR3 DNA: TGTGCCAGCAGCTTGGAGACAGGCCTCGGAGGCTACACCTTC
J gene: TRBJ1-2
D gene: .
CDR3 length: 14
V gene: TRBV5-5
clone size: .

CDR3 protein: CASSPPLATQETQYF
CDR3 DNA: TGCGCCAGCAGCCCACCCCTAGCGACCCAAGAGACCCAGTACTTC
J gene: TRBJ2-5
D gene: .
CDR3 length: 15
V gene: TRBV5-1
clone size: .

CDR3 protein: CASSLDGVGNTEAFF
CDR3 DNA: TGTGCCAGCAGCTTAGATGGGGTAGGGAACACTGAAGCTTTCTTT
J gene: TRBJ1-1
D gene: .
CDR3 length: 15
V gene: TRBV7-8
clone size: .

CDR3 protein: CASTLGQSYEQYF
CDR3 DNA: TGTGCCAGCACCCTAGGACAATCCTACGAGCAGTACTTC
J gene: TRBJ2-7
D gene: .
CDR3 length: 13
V gene: TRBV6-1
clone size: .

CDR3 protein: CASSPGTHWNGDYEQYF
CDR3 DNA: TGTGCCAGCAGCCCCGGAACACACTGGAACGGGGACTACGAGCAGTACTTC
J gene: TRBJ2-7
D gene: .
CDR3 length: 17
V gene: TRBV7-9
clone size: .

CDR3 protein: CASSFRTAANYGYTF
CDR3 DNA: TGTGCCAGCAGCTTCCGGACGGCCGCTAACTATGGCTACACCTTC
J gene: TRBJ1-2
D gene: .
CDR3 length: 15
V gene: TRBV7-8
clone size: once

CDR3 protein: CASSLEISGRALHEQYF
CDR3 DNA: TGCGCCAGCAGCTTGGAAATTAGCGGGAGGGCCTTGCACGAGCAGTACTTC
J gene: TRBJ2-7
D gene: TRBD2
CDR3 length: 17
V gene: TRBV5-1
clone size: .

CDR3 protein: CASSLAPADSYGYTF
CDR3 DNA: TGTGCCAGCAGCTTAGCGCCAGCAGATTCCTATGGCTACACCTTC
J gene: TRBJ1-2
D gene: .
CDR3 length: 15
V gene: TRBV7-9
clone size: .

CDR3 protein: CAIRREDSYEQYF
CDR3 DNA: TGTGCCATCAGAAGGGAGGACTCCTACGAGCAGTACTTC
J gene: TRBJ2-7
D gene: .
CDR3 length: 13
V gene: TRBV10-3
clone size: .

CDR3 protein: CASRDRRGDNQPQHF
CDR3 DNA: TGTGCCAGTAGGGATCGGAGGGGGGACAATCAGCCCCAGCATTTT
J gene: TRBJ1-5
D gene: .
CDR3 length: 15
V gene: TRBV19
clone size: few

CDR3 protein: CASRSGGVGTGELFF
CDR3 DNA: TGCGCCAGCAGATCAGGGGGCGTGGGCACCGGGGAGCTGTTTTTT
J gene: TRBJ2-2
D gene: TRBD1
CDR3 length: 15
V gene: TRBV5-1
clone size: .

CDR3 protein: CASRSGTASYEQYF
CDR3 DNA: TGTGCCAGCAGGTCAGGGACAGCCTCCTACGAGCAGTACTTC
J gene: TRBJ2-7
D gene: TRBD1
CDR3 length: 14
V gene: TRBV6-1
clone size: .

CDR3 protein: CASSLGGRNTEAFF
CDR3 DNA: TGTGCCAGCAGTTTGGGGGGTAGGAACACTGAAGCTTTCTTT
J gene: TRBJ1-1
D gene: .
CDR3 length: 14
V gene: TRBV6-5
clone size: .

CDR3 protein: CASSLASGAGPNYGYTF
CDR3 DNA: TGCGCCAGCAGCTTGGCTAGTGGGGCAGGACCTAACTATGGCTACACCTTC
J gene: TRBJ1-2
D gene: .
CDR3 length: 17
V gene: TRBV5-1
clone size: .

CDR3 protein: CASSRDWGGNQPQHF
CDR3 DNA: TGTGCCAGCAGCCGTGACTGGGGAGGCAATCAGCCCCAGCATTTT
J gene: TRBJ1-5
D gene: .
CDR3 length: 15
V gene: TRBV4-2
clone size: .

CDR3 protein: CAWSMLPRGWQETQYF
CDR3 DNA: TGTGCCTGGAGCATGTTACCCCGCGGGTGGCAAGAGACCCAGTACTTC
J gene: TRBJ2-5
D gene: .
CDR3 length: 16
V gene: TRBV30
clone size: .

CDR3 protein: CASSRTGDSYEQYF
CDR3 DNA: TGTGCCAGTAGCCGAACAGGGGACTCCTACGAGCAGTACTTC
J gene: TRBJ2-7
D gene: TRBD1
CDR3 length: 14
V gene: TRBV19
clone size: once

CDR3 protein: CASSFGTGAYEQYF
CDR3 DNA: TGTGCCAGCAGCTTCGGGACAGGGGCCTACGAGCAGTACTTC
J gene: TRBJ2-7
D gene: TRBD1
CDR3 length: 14
V gene: TRBV5-6
clone size: few

CDR3 protein: CASRGTGSLNTEAFF
CDR3 DNA: TGCGCCAGCAGAGGGACAGGGAGTTTGAACACTGAAGCTTTCTTT
J gene: TRBJ1-1
D gene: TRBD1
CDR3 length: 15
V gene: TRBV10-2
clone size: few